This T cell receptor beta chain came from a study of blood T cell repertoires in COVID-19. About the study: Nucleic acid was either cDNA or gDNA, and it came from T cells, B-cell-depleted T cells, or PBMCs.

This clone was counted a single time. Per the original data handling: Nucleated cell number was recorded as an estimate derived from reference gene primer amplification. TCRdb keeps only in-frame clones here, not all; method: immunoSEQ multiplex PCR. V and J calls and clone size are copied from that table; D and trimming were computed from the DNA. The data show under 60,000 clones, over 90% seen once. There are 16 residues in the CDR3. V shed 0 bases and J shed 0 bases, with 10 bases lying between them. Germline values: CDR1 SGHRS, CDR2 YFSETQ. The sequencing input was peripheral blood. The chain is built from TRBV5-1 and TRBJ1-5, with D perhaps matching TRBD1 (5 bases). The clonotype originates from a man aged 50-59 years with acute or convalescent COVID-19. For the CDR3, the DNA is TGCGCCAGCAGCTTGGAGGGGTCGAATAGCAATCAGCCCCAGCATTTT. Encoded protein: CASSLEGSNSNQPQHF. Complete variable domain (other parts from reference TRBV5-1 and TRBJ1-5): KAGVTQTPRYLIKTRGQQVTLSCSPISGHRSVSWYQQTPGQGLQFLFEYFSETQRNKGNFPGRFSGRQFSNSRSEMNVSTLELGDSALYLCASSLEGSNSNQPQHFGDGTRLSIL.